This TCR beta chain was captured by sequencing in a study of response to subunit inactivated influenza vaccine. Study-wide results and limits: The study's authors posited that every seasonal influenza vaccination enlists few new T cells.

From the RT-PCR reads, TCRdb called clonotypes with MiXCR, one entry per CDR3 protein. The sample lists 650,000 to 850,000 distinct CDR3 sequences; roughly 13% were seen once. This CDR3 has 15 residues. Losses at the gene ends were 5 bases for V and 0 bases for J; bases not matched to a gene: 5. The germline CDR1 and CDR2 sequences are SGDLS and YYNGEE. This clonotype was seen ten or more times. The antigen is undetermined. The chain carries TRBV9 and TRBJ2-1; TRBD1 matches 7 bases. This TCR came from a man aged 50 to 59 who received an inactivated influenza vaccine. The source material was PBMCs from blood, sampled 14 to 15 days before vaccination. The CDR3 loop is CASSVGQSSYNEQFF. The CDR3 DNA follows: TGTGCCAGCAGTGTGGGACAGAGCTCCTACAATGAGCAGTTCTTC. Filled out from reference TRBV9 and TRBJ2-1, the complete variable domain reads DSGVTQTPKHLITATGQRVTLRCSPRSGDLSVYWYQQSLDQGLQFLIQYYNGEERAKGNILERFSAQQFPDLHSELNLSSLELGDSALYFCASSVGQSSYNEQFFGPGTRLTVL.